This T cell receptor (beta chain) was sequenced during a study of chemoradiotherapy in HPV16-positive cancers. Whole-study results and caveats: HPV-responsive T-cell expansion during chemoradiotherapy was linked to improved recurrence-free survival in HPV16-positive patients. HPV-specific T cells were functionally defined from only a couple of HPV16-positive patients.

Generated by immunoSEQ multiplex PCR, the TCRdb table keeps only in-frame clones and is missing some. The sample carries thousands of clones, approximately 81% recorded once. The CDR3 covers 12 residues. With 3 bases removed from V and 7 bases from J, the gap between germline ends came to 10 bases. Germline CDR1 MDHEN, CDR2 SYDVKM. Comment on this clone: What it recognizes is unknown.

The sample was collected from a patient who underwent chemoradiotherapy. The genes are TRBV28 and TRBJ2-7; D is uncertain. The clonotype originates from a human donor with HPV-associated anogenital cancer. CDR3 sequence (DNA): TGTGCCAGCAGTTTCATTCACGGGGAGCAGTACTTC. Its translation is CASSFIHGEQYF.